The 4 T cell receptor beta chains listed next were all sequenced from one sample in a study of regulatory T cells in long-lasting Graves disease. Time point defined: persistent/refractory GD, antithyroid drugs over 5 years with positive TRAb. PBMC RNA served as the TCR library source. Arm-PCR of CDR3 regions and iRepertoire HTBI primers were used to build TCR beta libraries. TCRdb re-derived calls from the multiplex PCR reads in MiXCR, one entry per CDR3 protein. In the table there are around 400,000 distinct CDR3 sequences, around 20% of which are singletons. The material sequenced was peripheral blood mononuclear cells (PBMCs), taken when the disease was refractory, from a patient treated with antithyroid drugs. These receptors all come from a female donor with Graves disease.

This clonotype was picked up many times. The chain couples TRBV10-3 to TRBJ2-7; D unclear. Between the trimmed V and J ends, which lost 6 bases and 7 bases, there was a span of 16 bases. The CDR3 is 13 amino acids. Germline CDR1 ENHRY, CDR2 SYGVKD. The CDR3 region is CAISPRLGLEQYF. The CDR3 DNA reads TGTGCCATCAGCCCTCGTCTGGGGTTGGAGCAGTACTTC.

In this sample, this clonotype turned up many times. V gene TRBV29-1 combines with J gene TRBJ2-5, with TRBD1 as a possible D gene (6 bases). The CDR3 runs to 12 residues. V lost 4 bases and J lost 2, with 8 bases in between. Germline loops: CDR1 SQVTM, CDR2 ANQGSEA. The CDR3 sequence is CSVVRGQETQYF. The CDR3 DNA sequence: TGCAGCGTTGTAAGGGGGCAAGAGACCCAGTACTTC.

This clonotype was seen many times. The chain uses TRBV28 and TRBJ2-5; 7 bases fit TRBD2. The ends lost 6 bases at V and 2 bases at J; junction bases unmatched: 15. Germline CDR1 reads MDHEN; CDR2 reads SYDVKM. The CDR3 covers 17 residues. The CDR3 DNA sequence: TGTGCCAGCAGGGGTTATGGCTGGGAGGGAAAACAAGAGACCCAGTACTTC. Translating gives CASRGYGWEGKQETQYF.

This clonotype showed up many times. This rearrangement joins TRBV2 to TRBJ1-1; D is undetermined. Trimming removed 0 bases at V and 3 bases at J, with 11 bases between. The CDR3 extends over 15 amino acids. The V gene's germline CDR1 is SNHLY and CDR2 FYNNEI. The DNA for the CDR3 is TGTGCCAGCAGTGAAGCGAAGGAGCGGGACACTGAAGCTTTCTTT. Protein: CASSEAKERDTEAFF. The whole variable domain, remainder taken from reference TRBV2 and TRBJ1-1, is EPEVTQTPSHQVTQMGQEVILRCVPISNHLYFYWYRQILGQKVEFLVSFYNNEISEKSEIFDDQFSVERPDGSNFTLKIRSTKLEDSAMYFCASSEAKERDTEAFFGQGTRLTVV.